The next 21 T cell receptor beta chains were all read from a single sample in a study of beta chain features in type 1 diabetes. The authors reverse transcribed all of the isolated RNA, so sequencing captured expressed TCRB transcripts. Some clones are missing from TCRdb's copy, which holds only in-frame ones; the method was immunoSEQ multiplex PCR. Of hundreds of thousands of clones in the sample, around a sixth were seen once. The material sequenced was naive CD4+ T cells from blood. These receptors came from a man between 18 and 29 years old in good health.

In regard to this clone: The same CDR3 also results from other DNA sequences found in this sample. V is TRBV27 and J is TRBJ1-3; no clear D gene. Germline-derived CDR1 and CDR2 are MNHEY and SMNVEV (reference sequence). There are 13 residues in the CDR3. The germline V and J ends were trimmed by 0 bases and 4 bases, with 4 bases remaining between them. CDR3: CASSLSGGNTIYF. CDR3 sequence (DNA): TGTGCCAGCAGTTTATCGGGAGGAAACACCATATATTTT.

The rearrangement joins TRBV25-1 to TRBJ2-1; possibly TRBD2 for D (7 bases). The CDR3 is 16 amino acids. V shed 1 base and J shed 7 bases, with 17 bases lying between them. Germline CDR1 MGHDK, CDR2 SYGVNS. For the CDR3, the DNA is TGTGCCAGCAGTGAATTCGGGGGGCATCAAGGTAATGAGCAGTTCTTC. Protein product: CASSEFGGHQGNEQFF.

This chain joins TRBV28 and TRBJ2-7; 7 bases line up with TRBD1. This CDR3 region has 13 residues. Germline CDR1 and CDR2: MDHEN and SYDVKM. The trim removed 6 bases at V and 0 bases at J, leaving 2 bases unmatched. The CDR3 protein is CASRGQYSYEQYF. The CDR3 nucleotides read TGTGCCAGCAGGGGACAGTACTCCTACGAGCAGTACTTC.

The chain employs TRBV6-5 and TRBJ1-4, with a weak D call TRBD1 (5 bases). V was cut by 0 bases and J by 5 bases, with 10 bases left in between. Germline assignment: CDR1 MNHEY and CDR2 SVGAGI. The CDR3 is made up of 15 amino acids. This CDR3 is CASSYSGRANEKLFF. The DNA for the CDR3 is TGTGCCAGCAGTTACTCGGGACGGGCGAATGAAAAACTGTTTTTT.

This clone was recorded a few times. The gene calls are TRBV28 and TRBJ2-7, with a weak D call TRBD2 (6 bases). Trimming took off 6 bases at V and 2 bases at J, with 17 bases between the two ends. The CDR3 has 15 amino acids. Per germline, CDR1 MDHEN and CDR2 SYDVKM. CDR3 protein: CASSSGTPSPYEQYF. The CDR3 DNA reads as TGTGCCAGCAGCTCCGGGACTCCATCTCCCTACGAGCAGTACTTC.

The chain carries TRBV27 and TRBJ1-5; D possibly corresponds to TRBD1 (6 bases). The CDR3 runs to 14 residues. Deletions cut 6 bases from V and 3 bases from J, with 12 bases between. CDR1 and CDR2 from the germline V gene are MNHEY and SMNVEV (reference sequence). The CDR3 DNA is TGTGCCAGCAGGAACGGACAGCTCAATCAGCCCCAGCATTTT. As protein: CASRNGQLNQPQHF.

This chain uses TRBV7-8 with TRBJ2-5; D perhaps matches TRBD1 (7 bases). The CDR3 loop spans 16 amino acids. Trimming shortened V by 3 bases and J by 5 bases, and 19 bases separated the two germline ends. Per the germline V gene, CDR1 is SGHVS and CDR2 is FQNEAQ. The CDR3 sequence: CASSFSRGGAGETQYF. DNA of the CDR3: TGTGCCAGCAGCTTTTCTAGAGGGGGCGCGGGGGAGACCCAGTACTTC.

This clone was observed a handful of times. V is TRBV11-2 and J is TRBJ1-1; no reliable D call. CDR3 length equals 15 residues. Trimming removed 5 bases at V and 6 bases at J, with 19 bases between. Germline V gene lookup returns CDR1 SGHAT and CDR2 FQNNGV. The DNA for the CDR3 is TGTGCCAGCAGCCCGCGGACCCTCTACGACTCTGAAGCTTTCTTT. Protein product: CASSPRTLYDSEAFF.

The rearrangement joins TRBV21-1 to TRBJ1-1; TRBD1, the D gene given by the table, was not confirmed from the DNA. TRBV21-1 is a listed pseudogene. This CDR3 spans 15 amino acids. The DNA for the CDR3 is TGTGCCAGCATCCAGCAAGAGACAGTGAACACTGAAGCTTTCTTT. Encoded protein: CASIQQETVNTEAFF.

This clone was picked up a small number of times. The rearrangement uses TRBV29-1 and TRBJ2-2, with D perhaps matching TRBD2 (6 bases). Germline V gives CDR1 SQVTM, CDR2 ANQGSEA. The CDR3 has 11 residues. The V and J ends lost 7 bases and 7 bases respectively, with 10 bases between them. The CDR3 is CSGRRGGELFF. As DNA, the CDR3 is TGCAGCGGGAGGCGGGGCGGGGAGCTGTTTTTT.

This clone was detected only a few times. The chain uses TRBV4-3 and TRBJ1-2; maybe TRBD1 (5 bases). V lost 0 bases to trimming and J lost 11 bases, with 25 bases between them. CDR3 length equals 17 residues. Germline V gene data show CDR1 as LGHNA and CDR2 as YSLEER. The CDR3, as DNA: TGCGCCAGCAGCCAAGAGCCCCTCCTCCGGGACCAAACCTATTACACCTTC. Residues: CASSQEPLLRDQTYYTF.

This clone has more than one count but fewer than ten. The CDR3 region is CAISESFPESPLHF. The CDR3 DNA sequence: TGTGCCATCAGTGAGTCATTCCCCGAATCACCCCTCCACTTT. This rearrangement joins TRBV10-3 to TRBJ1-6; D remains ambiguous. V dropped 0 bases and J dropped 10 bases, with 10 bases sitting between them. CDR3 length equals 14 residues. The germline CDR1 and CDR2 sequences are ENHRY and SYGVKD.

This clone has just a few counts. The rearrangement joins TRBV5-4 to TRBJ2-5, with D possibly TRBD2 on 6 matching bases. The germline V gene encodes CDR1 SGHNT and CDR2 YYREEE (reference sequence). This CDR3 contains 15 residues. The V and J ends lost 0 bases and 2 bases respectively, with 11 bases between them. In nucleotides, the CDR3 is TGTGCCAGCAGCTTGGGAGGCGGGATTCAAGAGACCCAGTACTTC. It specifies CASSLGGGIQETQYF.

This clone was found a few times. The chain recombines TRBV5-4 with TRBJ2-2; D remains ambiguous. Germline V gene data show CDR1 as SGHNT and CDR2 as YYREEE (reference sequence). This CDR3 has 14 residues. V was shortened by 0 bases and J by 7 bases, with 10 bases between the two germline ends. CDR3 coding DNA: TGTGCCAGCAGCTTGGCCGCTGTGGGCGGGGAGCTGTTTTTT. It specifies CASSLAAVGGELFF.

This clone was picked up a small number of times. The chain carries TRBV7-8 and TRBJ2-7; the D gene is possibly TRBD1 (7 bases). The CDR3 sequence is 15 residues long. CDR1 SGHVS and CDR2 FQNEAQ come from the germline V gene. V shed 0 bases and J shed 3 bases, with 12 bases lying between them. This chain's CDR3 is CASSLAPGGSYEQYF. CDR3 bases: TGTGCCAGCAGCTTAGCCCCAGGGGGGAGCTACGAGCAGTACTTC.

This clone was recorded a few times. The V gene is TRBV20-1, the J gene TRBJ1-1; no firm D call. In germline, CDR1 is DFQATT, CDR2 SNEGSKA (reference sequence). Trimming removed 4 bases from V and 4 bases from J, with 4 bases in between. The CDR3 runs to 10 residues. DNA for the CDR3: TGCAGTGCTATGAGCACTGAAGCTTTCTTT. Its translation: CSAMSTEAFF.

This clone was detected only a few times. V and J are TRBV29-1 and TRBJ2-7, with D possibly being TRBD1 (6 bases). There are 14 residues in the CDR3. The germline V gene encodes CDR1 SQVTM and CDR2 ANQGSEA. With 6 bases removed from V and 0 bases from J, the gap between germline ends came to 15 bases. The CDR3 is CSVAGTPSSYEQYF. CDR3 nucleotides: TGCAGCGTCGCCGGGACACCGAGCTCCTACGAGCAGTACTTC.

The V call is TRBV7-9, the J call TRBJ2-7; either TRBD1 or TRBD2 may fit D (5 bases each). Trimming stripped 6 bases from V and 4 bases from J, with 16 bases between. Germline-derived CDR1 and CDR2 are SEHNR and FQNEAQ (reference sequence). This CDR3 region has 14 residues. In nucleotides, the CDR3 is TGTGCCAGCAGGGTACGGGGCCCCGGGTACGAGCAGTACTTC. It specifies CASRVRGPGYEQYF.

The CDR3 spells CASSGNRGSGGNQPQHF. For the CDR3, the DNA is TGTGCCAGCAGCGGAAACAGGGGGTCAGGGGGCAATCAGCCCCAGCATTTT. This chain joins TRBV9 and TRBJ1-5; 8 bases are shared with TRBD1. V dropped 3 bases and J dropped 2; count of bases not matched to a gene: 10. This CDR3 contains 17 residues. The germline CDR1 and CDR2 sequences are SGDLS and YYNGEE.

The J gene is TRBJ2-5, the V gene TRBV27, with D perhaps being TRBD1 or TRBD2 (5 bases each). Deletions cut 2 bases from V and 2 bases from J, with 12 bases between. Germline V gene sequence: CDR1 MNHEY, CDR2 SMNVEV (reference sequence). The CDR3 runs to 15 residues. CDR3 in DNA: TGTGCCAGCAGTTTAGGGGACGGTCAACAAGAGACCCAGTACTTC. It encodes CASSLGDGQQETQYF.

V gene TRBV5-1 combines with J gene TRBJ2-7; TRBD2 agrees at 15 bases. CDR3 size: 16 residues. With 0 bases clipped from V and 8 bases from J, the junction kept 6 bases outside the gene matches. CDR1 is SGHRS, CDR2 YFSETQ, per germline. This CDR3 is CASSLESGLAGGKQYF. DNA of the CDR3: TGCGCCAGCAGCTTGGAGTCGGGACTAGCGGGAGGAAAGCAGTACTTC.